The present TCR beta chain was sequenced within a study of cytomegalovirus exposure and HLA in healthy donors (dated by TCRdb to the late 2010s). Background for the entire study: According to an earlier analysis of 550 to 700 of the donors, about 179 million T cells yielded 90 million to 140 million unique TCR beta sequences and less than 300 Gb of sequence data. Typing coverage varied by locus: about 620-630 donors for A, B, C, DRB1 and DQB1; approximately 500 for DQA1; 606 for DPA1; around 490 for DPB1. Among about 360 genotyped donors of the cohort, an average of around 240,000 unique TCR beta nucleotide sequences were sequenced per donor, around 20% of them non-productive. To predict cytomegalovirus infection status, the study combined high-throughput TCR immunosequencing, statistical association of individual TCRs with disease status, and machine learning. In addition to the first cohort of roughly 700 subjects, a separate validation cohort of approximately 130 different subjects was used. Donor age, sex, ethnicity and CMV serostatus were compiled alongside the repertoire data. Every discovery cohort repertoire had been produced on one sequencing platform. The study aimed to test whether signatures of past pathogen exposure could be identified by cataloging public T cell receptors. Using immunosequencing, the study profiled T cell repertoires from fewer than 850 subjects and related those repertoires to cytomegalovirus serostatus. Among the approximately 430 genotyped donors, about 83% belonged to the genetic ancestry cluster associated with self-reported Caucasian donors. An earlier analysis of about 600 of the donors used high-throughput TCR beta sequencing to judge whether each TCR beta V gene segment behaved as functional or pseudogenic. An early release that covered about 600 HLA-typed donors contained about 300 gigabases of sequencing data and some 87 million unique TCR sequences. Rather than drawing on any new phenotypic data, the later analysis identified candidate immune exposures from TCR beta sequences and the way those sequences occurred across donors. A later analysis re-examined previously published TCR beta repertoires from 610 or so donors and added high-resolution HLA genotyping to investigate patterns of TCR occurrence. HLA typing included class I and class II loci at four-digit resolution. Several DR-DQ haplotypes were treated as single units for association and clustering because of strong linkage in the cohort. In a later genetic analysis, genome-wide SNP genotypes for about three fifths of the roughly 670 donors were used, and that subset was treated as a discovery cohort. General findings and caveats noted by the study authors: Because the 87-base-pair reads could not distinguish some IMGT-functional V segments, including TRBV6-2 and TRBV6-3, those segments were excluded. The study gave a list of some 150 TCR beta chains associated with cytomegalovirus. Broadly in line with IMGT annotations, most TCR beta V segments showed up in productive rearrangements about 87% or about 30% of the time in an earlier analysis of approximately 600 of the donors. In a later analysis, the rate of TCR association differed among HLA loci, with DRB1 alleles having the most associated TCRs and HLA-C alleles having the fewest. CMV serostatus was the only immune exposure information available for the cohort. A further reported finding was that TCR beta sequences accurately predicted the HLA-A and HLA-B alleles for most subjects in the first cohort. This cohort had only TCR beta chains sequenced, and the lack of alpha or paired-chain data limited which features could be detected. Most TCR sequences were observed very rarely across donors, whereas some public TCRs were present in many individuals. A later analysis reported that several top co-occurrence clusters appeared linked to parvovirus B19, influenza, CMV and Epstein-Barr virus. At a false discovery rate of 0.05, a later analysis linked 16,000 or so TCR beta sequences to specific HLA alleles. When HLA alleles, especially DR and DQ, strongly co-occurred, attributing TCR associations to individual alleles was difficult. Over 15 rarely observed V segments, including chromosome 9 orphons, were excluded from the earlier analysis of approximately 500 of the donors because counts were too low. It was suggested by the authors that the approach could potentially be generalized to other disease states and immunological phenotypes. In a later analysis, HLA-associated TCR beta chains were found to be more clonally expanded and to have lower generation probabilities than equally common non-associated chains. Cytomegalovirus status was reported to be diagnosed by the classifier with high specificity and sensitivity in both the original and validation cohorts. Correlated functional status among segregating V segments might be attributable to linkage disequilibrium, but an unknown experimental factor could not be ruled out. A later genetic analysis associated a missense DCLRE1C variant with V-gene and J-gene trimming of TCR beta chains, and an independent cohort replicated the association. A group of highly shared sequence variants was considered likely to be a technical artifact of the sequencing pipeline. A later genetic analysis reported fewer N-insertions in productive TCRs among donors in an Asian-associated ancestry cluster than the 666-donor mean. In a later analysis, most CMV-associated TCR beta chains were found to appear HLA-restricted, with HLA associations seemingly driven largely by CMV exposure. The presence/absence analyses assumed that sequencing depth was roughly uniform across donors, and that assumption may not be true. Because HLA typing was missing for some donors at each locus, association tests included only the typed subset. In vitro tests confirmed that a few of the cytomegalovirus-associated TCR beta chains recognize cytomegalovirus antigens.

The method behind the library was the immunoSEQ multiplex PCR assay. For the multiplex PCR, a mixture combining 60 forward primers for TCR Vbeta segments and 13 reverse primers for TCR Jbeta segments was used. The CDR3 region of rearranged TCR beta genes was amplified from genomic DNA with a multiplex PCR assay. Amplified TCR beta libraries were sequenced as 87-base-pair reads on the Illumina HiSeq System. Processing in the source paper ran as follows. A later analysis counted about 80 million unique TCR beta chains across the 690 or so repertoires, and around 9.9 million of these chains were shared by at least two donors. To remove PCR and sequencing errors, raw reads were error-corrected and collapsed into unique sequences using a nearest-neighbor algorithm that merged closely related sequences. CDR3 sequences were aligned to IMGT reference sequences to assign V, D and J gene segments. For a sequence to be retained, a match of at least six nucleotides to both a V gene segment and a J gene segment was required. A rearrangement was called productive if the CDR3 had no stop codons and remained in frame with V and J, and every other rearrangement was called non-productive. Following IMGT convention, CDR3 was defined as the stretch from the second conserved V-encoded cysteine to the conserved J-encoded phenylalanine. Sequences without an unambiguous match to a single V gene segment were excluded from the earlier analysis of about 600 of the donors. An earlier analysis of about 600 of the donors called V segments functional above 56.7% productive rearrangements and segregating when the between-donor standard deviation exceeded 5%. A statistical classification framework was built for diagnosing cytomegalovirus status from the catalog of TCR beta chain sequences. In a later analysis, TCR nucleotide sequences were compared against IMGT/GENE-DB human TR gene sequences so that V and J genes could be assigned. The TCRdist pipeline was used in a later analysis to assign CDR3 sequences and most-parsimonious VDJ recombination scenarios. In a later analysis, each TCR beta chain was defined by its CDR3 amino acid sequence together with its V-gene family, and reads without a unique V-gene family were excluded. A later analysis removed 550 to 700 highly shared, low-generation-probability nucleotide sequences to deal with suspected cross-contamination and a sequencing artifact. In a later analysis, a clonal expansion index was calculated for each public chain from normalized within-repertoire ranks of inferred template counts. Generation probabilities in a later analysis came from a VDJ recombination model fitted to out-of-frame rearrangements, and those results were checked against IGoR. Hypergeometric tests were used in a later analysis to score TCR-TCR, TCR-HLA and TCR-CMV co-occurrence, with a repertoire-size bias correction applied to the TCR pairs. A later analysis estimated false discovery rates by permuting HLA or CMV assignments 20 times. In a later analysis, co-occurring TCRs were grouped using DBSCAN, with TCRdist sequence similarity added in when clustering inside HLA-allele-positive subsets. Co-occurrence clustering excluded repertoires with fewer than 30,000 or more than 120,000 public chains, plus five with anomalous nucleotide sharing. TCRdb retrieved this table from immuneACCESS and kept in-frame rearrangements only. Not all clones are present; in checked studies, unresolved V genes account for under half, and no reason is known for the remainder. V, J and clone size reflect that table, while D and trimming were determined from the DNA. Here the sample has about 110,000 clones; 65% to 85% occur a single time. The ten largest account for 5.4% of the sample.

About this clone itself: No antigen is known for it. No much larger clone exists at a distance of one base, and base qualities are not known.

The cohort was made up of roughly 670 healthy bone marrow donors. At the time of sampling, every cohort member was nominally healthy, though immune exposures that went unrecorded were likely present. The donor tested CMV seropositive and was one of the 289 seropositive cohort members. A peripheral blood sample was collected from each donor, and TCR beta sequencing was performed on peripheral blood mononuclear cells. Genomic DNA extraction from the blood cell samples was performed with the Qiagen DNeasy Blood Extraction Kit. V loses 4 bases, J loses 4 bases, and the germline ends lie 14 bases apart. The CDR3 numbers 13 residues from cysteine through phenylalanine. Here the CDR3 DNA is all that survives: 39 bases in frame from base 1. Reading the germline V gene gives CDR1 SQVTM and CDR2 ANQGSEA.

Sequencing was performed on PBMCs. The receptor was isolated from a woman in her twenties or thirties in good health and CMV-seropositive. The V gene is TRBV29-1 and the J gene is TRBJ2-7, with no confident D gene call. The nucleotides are TGCAGCGTTGTGGCAGGAAACACTTACGAGCAGTACTTC. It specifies CSVVAGNTYEQYF.